This T cell receptor beta chain is from a study of T cell repertoires in cytomegalovirus infection. For the study at large: Both a matching HLA type and CMV infection were indicated by public TCR beta signatures. Study findings and constraints: The cumulative frequency of public TCR beta families distinguished individuals who carried CMV together with the relevant HLA.

This clonotype was observed many times. Its antigen is still unknown. Germline lookup yields CDR1 SGHVS and CDR2 FQNEAQ. CDR3 size: 16 residues. V lost 5 bases, J lost 6 bases, and 11 bases stayed unmatched. TCRdb reprocessed the reads via MiXCR and lists one record per CDR3 protein. Of 500,000 or so distinct CDR3 sequences listed, 15% to 20% were seen once; the top ten hold under 30%. The clonotype comes from a human donor in good health (CMV status not recorded). Some clones in this sample may be carry-over from other donors' samples. The source material was CD8+ T cells from PBMCs. The chain recombines TRBV7-8 with TRBJ1-5; 9 bases line up with TRBD1. CDR3: CASSANRGPRSQPQHF. CDR3 sequence (DNA): TGTGCCAGCAGCGCAAACAGGGGGCCAAGGAGTCAGCCCCAGCATTTT.